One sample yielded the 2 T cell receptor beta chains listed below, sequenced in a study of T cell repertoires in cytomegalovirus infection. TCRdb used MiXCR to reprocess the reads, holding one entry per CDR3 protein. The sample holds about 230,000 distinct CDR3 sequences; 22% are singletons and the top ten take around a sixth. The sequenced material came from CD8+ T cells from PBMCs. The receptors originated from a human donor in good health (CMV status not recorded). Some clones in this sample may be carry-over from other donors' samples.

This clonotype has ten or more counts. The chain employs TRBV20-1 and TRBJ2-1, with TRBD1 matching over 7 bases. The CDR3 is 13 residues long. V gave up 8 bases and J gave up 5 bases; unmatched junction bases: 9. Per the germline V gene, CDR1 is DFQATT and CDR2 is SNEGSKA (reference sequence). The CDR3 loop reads CSIITGENNEQFF. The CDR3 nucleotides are TGCAGTATCATTACAGGGGAGAACAATGAGCAGTTCTTC.

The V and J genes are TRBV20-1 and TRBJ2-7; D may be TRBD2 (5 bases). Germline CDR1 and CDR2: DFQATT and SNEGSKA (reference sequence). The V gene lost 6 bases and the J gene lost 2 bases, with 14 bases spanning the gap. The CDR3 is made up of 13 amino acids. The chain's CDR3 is CSAKTTSPYEQYF. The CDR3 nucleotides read TGCAGTGCAAAGACTACCTCCCCCTACGAGCAGTACTTC.